The T cell receptor (beta chain) described here comes from a study of cytomegalovirus exposure and HLA in healthy donors. This PCR relied on a set of 60 Vbeta primers and 13 Jbeta primers. Method: immunoSEQ multiplex PCR; TCRdb's copy keeps in-frame clones and lacks some. The sample carries 150,000 to 200,000 clones, roughly 74% recorded once. This clone appeared a few times. This CDR3 contains 16 residues. Trimming left V 1 base short and J 3 bases short, with 13 bases between. Germline CDR1 is SGHVS and CDR2 is FNYEAQ. The chain recombines TRBV7-6 with TRBJ2-1; D may be TRBD2 (5 bases). This sequence was found in a woman aged 40-49 years in good health and CMV-seropositive. The source material was PBMCs. The CDR3 spells CASSLVIASDYNEQFF. The CDR3 DNA reads TGTGCCAGCAGCTTAGTAATAGCGTCGGACTACAATGAGCAGTTCTTC.